This T cell receptor (beta chain) emerged from a study of vaccination and CD4 T cells after COVID-19. General study findings and limits: Relatively few convalescent patients were studied; early post-infection timepoints were not included.

Once obtained from cultured CD4+ T cells, the DNA was sequenced using the Oncomine TCR Beta short-read assay. Using its own MiXCR run on the PCR reads, TCRdb lists one record per CDR3 protein. Of approximately 15,000 distinct CDR3 sequences in the sample, 65% to 80% were seen once. As for this clonotype: What it recognizes is unknown.

CDR3 length: 13 residues. Trimming removed 2 bases at V and 1 base at J, with 5 bases between. The V gene's germline CDR1 is SGHTA and CDR2 FQGNSA. Treatment here: roughly 10-day PBMC culture with coronavirus spike peptide pools or control peptides (ViraFEST assay). The sequence was obtained from a human donor who had recovered from COVID-19. The sequencing sample was made of CD4+ T cells from blood, cultured in vitro. V is TRBV7-2 and J is TRBJ1-1; no reliable D call. The CDR3 DNA sequence: TGTGCCAGCAGCTTACGGCAGAACACTGAAGCTTTCTTT. Its protein is CASSLRQNTEAFF.